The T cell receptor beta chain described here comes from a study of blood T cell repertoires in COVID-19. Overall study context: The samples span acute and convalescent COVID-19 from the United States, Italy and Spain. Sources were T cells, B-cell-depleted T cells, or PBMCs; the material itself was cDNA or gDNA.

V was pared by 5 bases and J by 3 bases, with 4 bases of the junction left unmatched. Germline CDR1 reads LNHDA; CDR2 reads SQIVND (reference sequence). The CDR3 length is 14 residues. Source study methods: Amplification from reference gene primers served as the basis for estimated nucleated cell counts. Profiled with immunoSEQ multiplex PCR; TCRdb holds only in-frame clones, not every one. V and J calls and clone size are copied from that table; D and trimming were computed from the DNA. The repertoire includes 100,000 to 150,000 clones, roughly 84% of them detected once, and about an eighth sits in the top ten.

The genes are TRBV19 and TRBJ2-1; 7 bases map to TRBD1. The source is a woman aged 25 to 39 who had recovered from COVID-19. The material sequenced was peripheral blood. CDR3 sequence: CASSPGTVYNEQFF. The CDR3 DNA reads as TGTGCCAGTAGTCCCGGGACAGTCTACAATGAGCAGTTCTTC.